These 4 T cell receptor beta chains came from one sample sequenced in a study of T cell responses to AZD1222 COVID-19 vaccine. Assay: immunoSEQ multiplex PCR; the TCRdb copy retains only in-frame clones and omits some. The table records about 140,000 clones, 80% to 95% of them present only once. Sample: peripheral blood, taken 28 days after the second AZD1222 dose. The receptors derive from an adult who received the AZD1222 COVID-19 vaccine.

This clone was observed a single time. The chain combines TRBV11-3 with TRBJ2-3, with 10 positions matching TRBD1. This CDR3 contains 14 residues. In germline, CDR1 is SGHNT, CDR2 YENEEA. Trimming cost V 4 bases and J 3 bases; bases outside gene matches: 1. CDR3 sequence reads: CASSSGQGTDTQYF. DNA of the CDR3: TGTGCCAGCAGCTCGGGACAGGGGACAGATACGCAGTATTTT.

V usage is TRBV27 and J usage is TRBJ2-3; D gene ambiguous. Trimming took 2 bases from V and 2 from J, leaving 11 bases between them. The CDR3 runs 15 residues. The V gene's germline CDR1 is MNHEY and CDR2 SMNVEV (reference sequence). CDR3 in DNA: TGTGCCAGCAGTTTACGGGTGTCAAACACAGATACGCAGTATTTT. It translates to CASSLRVSNTDTQYF.

CDR3 bases: TGCGCCAGCAGTGAGGGGACAGGATTCACCGGGGAGCTGTTTTTT. This encodes CASSEGTGFTGELFF. V usage is TRBV10-1 and J usage is TRBJ2-2; 8 bases are shared with TRBD1. The CDR3 has 15 residues. Germline V CDR1 and CDR2: WNHNN, SYGVQD (reference sequence). After removal of 2 bases from V and 4 bases from J, the junction contained 3 bases not matched to a gene.

The chain is built from TRBV3-1 (or the pseudogene TRBV3-2) and TRBJ2-1; the D gene could be TRBD1 or TRBD2 (5 bases each). V shed 1 base and J shed 6 bases, with 13 bases lying between them. Germline CDR1 is LGHDT and CDR2 is YNNKEL (reference sequence). The CDR3 consists of 15 residues. CDR3 nucleotide sequence: TGTGCCAGCAGCCAAGGAGGGGTAGGATTCAATGAGCAGTTCTTC. It yields the protein CASSQGGVGFNEQFF.